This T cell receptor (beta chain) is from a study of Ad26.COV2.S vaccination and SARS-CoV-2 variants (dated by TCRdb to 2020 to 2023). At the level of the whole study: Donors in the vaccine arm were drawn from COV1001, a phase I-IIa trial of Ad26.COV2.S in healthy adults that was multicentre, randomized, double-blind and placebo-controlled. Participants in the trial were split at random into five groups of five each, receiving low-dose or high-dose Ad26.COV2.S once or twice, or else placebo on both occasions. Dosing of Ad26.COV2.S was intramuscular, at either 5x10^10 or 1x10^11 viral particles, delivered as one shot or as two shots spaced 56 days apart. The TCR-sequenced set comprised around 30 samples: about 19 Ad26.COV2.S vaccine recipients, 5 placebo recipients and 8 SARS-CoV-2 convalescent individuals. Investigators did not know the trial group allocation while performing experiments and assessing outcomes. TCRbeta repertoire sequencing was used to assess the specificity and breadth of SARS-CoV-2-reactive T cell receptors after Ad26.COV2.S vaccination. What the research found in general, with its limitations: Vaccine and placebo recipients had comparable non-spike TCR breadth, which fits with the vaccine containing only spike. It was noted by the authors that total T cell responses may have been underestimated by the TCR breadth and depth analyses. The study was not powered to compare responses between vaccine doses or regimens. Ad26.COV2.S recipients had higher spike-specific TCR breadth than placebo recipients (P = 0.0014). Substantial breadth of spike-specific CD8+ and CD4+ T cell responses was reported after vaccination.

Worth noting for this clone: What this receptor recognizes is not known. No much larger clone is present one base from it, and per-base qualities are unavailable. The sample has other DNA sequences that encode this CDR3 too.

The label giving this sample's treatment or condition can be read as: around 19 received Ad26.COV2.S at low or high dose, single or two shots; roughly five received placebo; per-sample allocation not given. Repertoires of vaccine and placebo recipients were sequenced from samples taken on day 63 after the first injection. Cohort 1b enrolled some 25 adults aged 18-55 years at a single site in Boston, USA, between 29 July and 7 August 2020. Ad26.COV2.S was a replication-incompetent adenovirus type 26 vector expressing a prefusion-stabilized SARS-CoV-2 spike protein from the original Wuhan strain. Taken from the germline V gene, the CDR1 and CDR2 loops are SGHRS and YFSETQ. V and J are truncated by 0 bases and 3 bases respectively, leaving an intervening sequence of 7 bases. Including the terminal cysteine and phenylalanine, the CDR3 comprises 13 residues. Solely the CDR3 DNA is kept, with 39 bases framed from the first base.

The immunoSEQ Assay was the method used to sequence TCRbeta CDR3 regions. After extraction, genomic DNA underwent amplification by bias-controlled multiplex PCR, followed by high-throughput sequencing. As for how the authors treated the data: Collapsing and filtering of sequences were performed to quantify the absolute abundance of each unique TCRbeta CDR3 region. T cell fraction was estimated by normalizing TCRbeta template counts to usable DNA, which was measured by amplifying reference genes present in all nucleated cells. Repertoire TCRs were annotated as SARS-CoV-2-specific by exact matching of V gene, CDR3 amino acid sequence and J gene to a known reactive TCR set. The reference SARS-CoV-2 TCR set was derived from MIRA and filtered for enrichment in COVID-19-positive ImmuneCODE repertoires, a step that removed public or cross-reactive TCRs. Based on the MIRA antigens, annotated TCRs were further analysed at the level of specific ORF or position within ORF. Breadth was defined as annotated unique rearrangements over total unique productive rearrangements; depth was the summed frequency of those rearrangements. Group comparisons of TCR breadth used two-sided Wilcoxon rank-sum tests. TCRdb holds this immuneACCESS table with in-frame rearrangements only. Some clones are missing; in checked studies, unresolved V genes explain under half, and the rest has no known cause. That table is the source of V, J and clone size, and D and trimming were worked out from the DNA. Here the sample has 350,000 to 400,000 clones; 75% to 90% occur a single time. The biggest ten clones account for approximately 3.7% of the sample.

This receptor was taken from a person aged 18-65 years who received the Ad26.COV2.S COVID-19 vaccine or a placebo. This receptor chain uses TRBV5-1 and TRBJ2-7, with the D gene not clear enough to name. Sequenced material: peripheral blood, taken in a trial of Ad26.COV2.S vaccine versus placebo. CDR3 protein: CASSLAGHYEQYF. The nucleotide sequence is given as TGCGCCAGCAGCTTGGCAGGCCACTACGAGCAGTACTTC.